One T cell receptor beta chain is described in this entry. No antigen is known for it. The 5'RACE method, run with constant-segment primers, produced TCR alpha and TCR beta cDNA libraries (carrying sample barcodes and UMIs). Each CDR3 protein is one row after TCRdb ran MiXCR on the 5' RACE reads. The sample records 110,000 or so distinct CDR3 sequences, roughly 20% being singletons. The ends were cut back, 5 bases at V and 4 bases at J, with 15 bases in the middle. Germline V gives CDR1 SGHTA, CDR2 FQGTGA. The CDR3 covers 15 residues. The data are from a study of T-cell memory formation after mild COVID-19. About the research overall: Clusters were largely donor specific.

The study, taken as a whole, reports: Clones contracting over day 15 to 85 were CD4/CD8 balanced, with later expanders leaning CD4+.

The TCR sequence derives from a man aged 18 to 29 who had mild COVID-19 (a few samples of this study predate the infection). Cell type and time point are not known. The chain combines TRBV7-3 with TRBJ2-1; tentative D call: TRBD2 (6 bases). The sample was PBMCs or a T cell subset sorted from them (not recorded which). The CDR3 protein is CASSPTAGLYNEQFF. The CDR3 DNA reads TGTGCCAGCAGCCCTACTGCGGGGCTTTACAATGAGCAGTTCTTC.